The 9 T cell receptor beta chains given below trace back to one sample, sequenced in a study of T cells in women clearing cervical HPV infection. Measured with immunoSEQ multiplex PCR; TCRdb has only the in-frame clones, and not every one. The repertoire shows 30,000 to 40,000 clones; the top ten hold less than 9%. Sequenced sample: blood buffy coat. The origin of the receptors is a woman between 18 and 70 years old with a cervical HPV16 infection that either progressed to CIN3+ or cleared (not recorded which).

For this clone: The read falls 3 residues short of the CDR3 end, and the missing part is taken from the germline J gene. The rearrangement joins TRBV4-1 to TRBJ2-3; 14 bases fit TRBD2. In germline, CDR1 is MGHRA, CDR2 YSYEKL. The CDR3 loop spans 15 amino acids. Trimming removed 6 bases from V and 7 bases from J; junction bases left unmatched: 6. CDR3: CASRATSGGANTQYF. The sequenced CDR3 bases are TGCGCCAGCAGGGCGACTAGCGGGGGGGCCAATACG.

Regarding this clone: The read is 3 residues too short to cover the CDR3 end, so that end is filled in from the germline J gene. This chain links TRBV5-1 with TRBJ2-5, with 8 bases aligning to TRBD2. Germline CDR1 reads SGHRS; CDR2 reads YFSETQ. CDR3 size: 16 residues. The trim removed 2 bases at V and 3 bases at J, leaving 9 bases unmatched. CDR3 bases read: TGCGCCAGCAGCTTTTTAGCGGGGCACCACGAAGAGACC. Its translation: CASSFLAGHHEET. The full-length CDR3 reads as CASSFLAGHHEETQYF.

Remarks on this clone: Read data end 3 residues before the CDR3 end; the end is taken from the germline J gene. V is TRBV7-3 and J is TRBJ2-3; TRBD2 aligns across 8 bases. From germline, CDR1 is SGHTA and CDR2 FQGTGA. The length of the CDR3 is 13 residues. The V gene end was trimmed by 4 bases and the J gene end by 8 bases; junction bases not matched to a gene: 5. The CDR3 bases that were read are TGTGCCAGCAGCTCGGAGACTAGCGCTACG. Its translation: CASSSETSAT. The entire CDR3 is CASSSETSATQYF. Drawing the rest from reference TRBV7-3 and TRBJ2-3, the complete variable domain is GAGVSQTPSNKVTEKGKYVELRCDPISGHTALYWYRQSLGQGPEFLIYFQGTGAADDSGLPNDRFFAVRPEGSVSTLKIQRTERGDSAVYLCASSSETSATQYFGPGTRLTVL.

Points on this clone: The read gets to within 3 residues of the CDR3 end, and the germline J gene fills in the rest. This chain links TRBV20-1 with TRBJ2-1; 13 bases align to TRBD2. The junction had 11 bases not matched to a gene; V was cut back by 0 bases and J by 0 bases. The germline V gene encodes CDR1 DFQATT and CDR2 SNEGSKA (reference sequence). CDR3 size: 20 residues. CDR3 DNA (partial): TGCAGTGCTAGAGATCGCTTGACTAGCGGGGGGATGATCTCCTACAATGAG. Its translation: CSARDRLTSGGMISYNE. The complete CDR3 sequence is CSARDRLTSGGMISYNEQFF.

Notes on this clone: The observed sequence ends 3 residues before the CDR3 terminus, with the missing tail filled in from the germline J gene. The chain links TRBV6-4 to TRBJ1-2, with D possibly TRBD1 on 6 matching bases. CDR1 MRHNA and CDR2 SNTAGT come from the germline V gene. Trimming shortened V by 6 bases and J by 0 bases, and 11 bases separated the two germline ends. This CDR3 contains 14 residues. The CDR3 protein is CASRKDSTNYGYTF. CDR3 DNA, as far as it was read: TGTGCCAGCAGGAAGGACAGCACTAACTATGGC.

About this clone itself: The read stops 3 residues short of the end of the CDR3; the missing end is completed from the germline J gene. This sequence joins TRBV2 and TRBJ1-6; D possibly corresponds to TRBD1 (5 bases). Germline CDR1 SNHLY, CDR2 FYNNEI. The CDR3 is made up of 14 amino acids. The V and J ends lost 6 bases and 10 bases respectively, with 16 bases between them. This CDR3 is CASRADTRGSPLHF. The CDR3 DNA, read in part, is TGTGCCAGCAGGGCGGACACGCGGGGGTCACCC.

Remarks on this clone: The CDR3 goes on 3 residues after the read ends, and that part is filled in from the germline J gene. The chain recombines TRBV20-1 with TRBJ2-3; possible D gene TRBD1, 6 bases. The germline V gene has CDR1 DFQATT and CDR2 SNEGSKA (reference sequence). Trimming cost V 5 bases and J 1 base, with 16 bases left between them. CDR3 length equals 15 residues. The DNA read from the CDR3 is TGCAGTGCTCACTACAGGGTTGGCCGCACAGATACG. It translates to CSAHYRVGRTDT. The entire CDR3 reads CSAHYRVGRTDTQYF.

Concerning this clone itself: The DNA ends 3 residues before the CDR3 does, and the rest of the CDR3 is filled in from the germline J gene. The rearrangement links TRBV20-1 to TRBJ1-1; no clear D. V lost 1 base to trimming and J lost 7 bases, with 13 bases between them. The CDR3 spans 13 residues. Germline values: CDR1 DFQATT, CDR2 SNEGSKA (reference sequence). The CDR3 bases that were read are TGCAGTGCTAGAGTCTATGGGCCGAATGAA. Protein product: CSARVYGPNE. The full CDR3 reads CSARVYGPNEAFF.

About this clone itself: The CDR3 end lies 3 residues beyond the end of the read and is filled in from the germline J gene. The chain links TRBV7-3 to TRBJ2-6, with 7 bases that match TRBD1. This CDR3 region has 17 residues. J was trimmed by 3 bases and V by 4 bases; bases with no gene match: 9. The germline CDR1 and CDR2 sequences are SGHTA and FQGTGA. The sequenced part of the CDR3 DNA is TGTGCCAGCAGCTCCCCCGACAGGGTGTATGGGGCCAACGTC. Protein: CASSSPDRVYGANV. The whole CDR3 region reads CASSSPDRVYGANVLTF.